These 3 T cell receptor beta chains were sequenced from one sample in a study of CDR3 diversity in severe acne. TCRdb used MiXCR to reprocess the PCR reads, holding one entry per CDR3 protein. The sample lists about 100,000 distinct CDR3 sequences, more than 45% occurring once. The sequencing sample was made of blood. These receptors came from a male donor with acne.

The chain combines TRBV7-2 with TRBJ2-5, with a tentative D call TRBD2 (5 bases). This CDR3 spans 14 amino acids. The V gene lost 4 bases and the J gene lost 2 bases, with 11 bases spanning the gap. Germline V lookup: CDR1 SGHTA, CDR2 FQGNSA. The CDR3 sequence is CASSSRWEQETQYF. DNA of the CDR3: TGTGCCAGCAGCTCAAGGTGGGAGCAAGAGACCCAGTACTTC.

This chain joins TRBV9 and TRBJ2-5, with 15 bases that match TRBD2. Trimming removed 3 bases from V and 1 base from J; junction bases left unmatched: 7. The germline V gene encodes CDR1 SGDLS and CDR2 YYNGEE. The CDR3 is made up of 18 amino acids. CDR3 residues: CASSAGLAGGSTQETQYF. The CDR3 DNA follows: TGTGCCAGCAGCGCCGGACTAGCGGGAGGGTCAACCCAAGAGACCCAGTACTTC.

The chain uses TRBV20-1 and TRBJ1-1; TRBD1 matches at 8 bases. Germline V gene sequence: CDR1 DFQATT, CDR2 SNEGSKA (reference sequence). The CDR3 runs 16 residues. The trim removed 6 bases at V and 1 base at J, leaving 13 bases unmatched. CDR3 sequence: CSADAPLDRENTEAFF. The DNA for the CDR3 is TGCAGTGCCGACGCACCGCTGGACAGGGAGAACACTGAAGCTTTCTTT.